A single sample gave rise to the 10 T cell receptor beta chains below, sequenced in a study of shared clonotypes between healthy human individuals. Sequencing used immunoSEQ multiplex PCR; TCRdb keeps in-frame clones, though not all of them. The sample includes 2 million to 2.5 million clones, around 92% of them seen just once. The sample taken for sequencing was naive CD4+ T cells from PBMCs. Regarding subset: CD45RA+ positively selected. These receptors all come from a man aged 18 to 35 in good health. Some clones in this sample may be carry-over from other donors' samples.

The V gene is TRBV28, the J gene TRBJ2-1, with D hard to call. Germline V gene lookup returns CDR1 MDHEN and CDR2 SYDVKM. Trimming removed 1 base at V and 3 bases at J, with 7 bases between. This CDR3 has 14 amino acids. The CDR3 region is CASSLLSNYNEQFF. In nucleotides, the CDR3 is TGTGCCAGCAGTTTATTGTCTAACTACAATGAGCAGTTCTTC.

The rearrangement links TRBV28 to TRBJ1-1, with 9 nucleotides matching TRBD1. The CDR3 is 15 amino acids. Germline V CDR1 and CDR2: MDHEN, SYDVKM. V was pared by 5 bases and J by 4 bases, with 8 bases of the junction left unmatched. The CDR3 reads CASSPGQGWSTEAFF. The DNA for the CDR3 is TGTGCCAGCAGTCCCGGACAGGGGTGGTCCACTGAAGCTTTCTTT. The complete variable domain, with remaining parts taken from reference TRBV28 and TRBJ1-1, reads DVKVTQSSRYLVKRTGEKVFLECVQDMDHENMFWYRQDPGLGLRLIYFSYDVKMKEKGDIPEGYSVSREKKERFSLILESASTNQTSMYLCASSPGQGWSTEAFFGQGTRLTVV.

The chain recombines TRBV28 with TRBJ1-1, with 8 bases matching TRBD1. The CDR3 spans 13 residues. Germline V gives CDR1 MDHEN, CDR2 SYDVKM. V was clipped by 11 bases and J by 5 bases; unmatched bases: 10. CDR3 amino acids: CAGQGALRTEAFF. For the CDR3, the DNA is TGTGCCGGGCAGGGGGCTCTGAGAACTGAAGCTTTCTTT.

The chain employs TRBV18 and TRBJ2-4; 13 nucleotides agree with TRBD2. With V trimmed by 6 bases and J by 8 bases, 10 bases remained unmatched. Germline CDR1 and CDR2: KGHSH and LQKENI. The CDR3 length is 16 residues. The CDR3 coding sequence is TGTGCCAGCTCGCCCGGGACTAGCGGGATCCACGACATTCAGTACTTC. This codes for CASSPGTSGIHDIQYF.

The V and J genes are TRBV7-2 and TRBJ2-1, with 10 bases that match TRBD2. CDR1 is SGHTA and CDR2 is FQGNSA in the germline V gene. Trimming cost V 8 bases and J 0 bases; bases outside gene matches: 7. This CDR3 region has 16 residues. CDR3 sequence (DNA): TGTGCCAGCGACCCTAGCGGGGGCTACTCCTACAATGAGCAGTTCTTC. It codes for CASDPSGGYSYNEQFF.

The chain links TRBV30 to TRBJ1-5; 9 bases map to TRBD1. From germline, CDR1 is GTSNPN and CDR2 SVGIG (reference sequence). This CDR3 spans 17 amino acids. V trimming: 0 bases; J trimming: 2 bases; junction bases outside the gene matches: 8. CDR3 coding DNA: TGTGCCTGGAGTGTAGCATTGGACAGGGGCGGCAATCAGCCCCAGCATTTT. Translation gives CAWSVALDRGGNQPQHF.

The gene calls are TRBV10-3 and TRBJ2-7, with D possibly matching TRBD2 (5 bases). The CDR3 spans 15 residues. Germline V gene lookup returns CDR1 ENHRY and CDR2 SYGVKD. Trimming removed 7 bases from V and 5 bases from J, with 21 bases in between. DNA for the CDR3: TGTGCCATCAATGGAGGTGGAGCCATAAACGACGAGCAGTACTTC. Translation: CAINGGGAINDEQYF.

Points on this clone: Other DNA sequences of this sample code for an identical CDR3. The chain couples TRBV5-1 to TRBJ1-3, with D possibly being TRBD1 (6 bases). The CDR3 is made up of 15 amino acids. CDR1 is SGHRS, CDR2 YFSETQ, per germline. V gave up 4 bases and J gave up 0 bases, with 11 bases separating them. As DNA, the CDR3 is TGCGCCAGCAGCCTTGACAGGTACTCTGGAAACACCATATATTTT. Protein sequence: CASSLDRYSGNTIYF.

In regard to this clone: This CDR3 is also generated by other DNA sequences in the sample. The chain combines TRBV5-1 with TRBJ2-3; TRBD2 agrees at 11 bases. This CDR3 region has 16 residues. Germline CDR1 reads SGHRS; CDR2 reads YFSETQ. The junction had 4 bases not matched to a gene; V was cut back by 4 bases and J by 0 bases. The CDR3 DNA reads TGCGCCAGCAGCCCGGGACTAGCGGCTAGCACAGATACGCAGTATTTT. Translation: CASSPGLAASTDTQYF.

This clone was detected once. The chain has TRBV7-2 and TRBJ2-7; the D gene is possibly TRBD2 (6 bases). CDR1 and CDR2 (germline): SGHTA, FQGNSA. V lost 5 bases to trimming and J lost 2 bases, with 16 bases between them. There are 15 residues in the CDR3. CDR3 region: CASSLGGKYAYEQYF. CDR3 nucleotide sequence: TGTGCCAGCAGCCTGGGGGGAAAATACGCCTACGAGCAGTACTTC.